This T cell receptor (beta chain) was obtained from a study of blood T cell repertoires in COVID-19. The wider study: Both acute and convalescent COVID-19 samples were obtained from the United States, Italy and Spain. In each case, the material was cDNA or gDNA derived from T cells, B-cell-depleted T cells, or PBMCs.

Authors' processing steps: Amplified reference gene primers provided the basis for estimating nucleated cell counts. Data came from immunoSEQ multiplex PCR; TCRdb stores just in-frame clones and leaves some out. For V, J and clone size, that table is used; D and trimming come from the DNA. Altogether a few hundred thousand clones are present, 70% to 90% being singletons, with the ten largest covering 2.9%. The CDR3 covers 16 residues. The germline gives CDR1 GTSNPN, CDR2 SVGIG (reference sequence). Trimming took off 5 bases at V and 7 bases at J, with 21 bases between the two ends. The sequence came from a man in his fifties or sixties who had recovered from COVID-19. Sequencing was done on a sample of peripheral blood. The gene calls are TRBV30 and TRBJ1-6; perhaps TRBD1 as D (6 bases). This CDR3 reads CAWEETGSSRNSPLHF. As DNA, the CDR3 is TGTGCCTGGGAAGAAACAGGGTCTTCACGAAATTCACCCCTCCACTTT.